What follows describes a single T cell receptor (beta chain). Its antigen remains unknown. The sample comes from a study of cytomegalovirus exposure and HLA in healthy donors. Study conclusions and caveats: HLA alleles were associated with 15,000 to 20,000 TCR beta sequences in a later analysis at 0.05 false discovery rate.

Primers: 60 Vbeta forward and 13 Jbeta reverse. Produced via immunoSEQ multiplex PCR; TCRdb's table is partial and in-frame only. The sample consists of some 150,000 clones, about four fifths of them appearing once. Sequencing was done on a sample of PBMCs. The sequence was collected from a woman aged 30 to 39 in good health and CMV-seropositive.

The CDR3 DNA is TGTGCCAGCAGCTACCTTAGGGGATCCGAGCAGTACTTC. This gives the protein CASSYLRGSEQYF. The rearrangement uses TRBV6-5 and TRBJ2-7; tentative D call: TRBD1 (5 bases). V was pared by 6 bases and J by 6 bases, with 15 bases between. CDR1 and CDR2 from the germline V gene are MNHEY and SVGAGI. The CDR3 is 13 residues long.